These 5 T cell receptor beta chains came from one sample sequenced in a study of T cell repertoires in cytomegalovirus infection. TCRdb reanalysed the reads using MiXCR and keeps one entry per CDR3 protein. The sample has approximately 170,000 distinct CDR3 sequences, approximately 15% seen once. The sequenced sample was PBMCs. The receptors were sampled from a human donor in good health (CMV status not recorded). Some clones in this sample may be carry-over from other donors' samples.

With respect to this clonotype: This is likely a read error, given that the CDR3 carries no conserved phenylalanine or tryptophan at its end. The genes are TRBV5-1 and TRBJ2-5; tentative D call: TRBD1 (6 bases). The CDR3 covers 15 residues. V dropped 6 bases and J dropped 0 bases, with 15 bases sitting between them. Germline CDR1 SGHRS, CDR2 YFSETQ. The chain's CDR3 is CASTPWGQNQETQYL. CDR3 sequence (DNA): TGCGCCAGCACCCCTTGGGGGCAGAACCAAGAGACCCAGTACTTA.

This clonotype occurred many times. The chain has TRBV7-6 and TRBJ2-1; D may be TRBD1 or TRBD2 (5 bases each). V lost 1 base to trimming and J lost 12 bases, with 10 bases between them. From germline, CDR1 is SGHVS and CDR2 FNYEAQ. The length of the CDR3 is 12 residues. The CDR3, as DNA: TGTGCCAGCAGCTTAGTCGGGGCAGCGCAGTTCTTC. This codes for CASSLVGAAQFF.

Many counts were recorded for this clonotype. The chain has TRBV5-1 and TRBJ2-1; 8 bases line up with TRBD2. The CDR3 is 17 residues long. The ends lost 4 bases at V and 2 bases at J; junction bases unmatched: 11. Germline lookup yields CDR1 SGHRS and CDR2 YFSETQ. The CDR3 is CASSQVAGRSPYNEQFF. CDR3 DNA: TGCGCCAGCAGCCAGGTAGCGGGAAGATCCCCCTACAATGAGCAGTTCTTC.

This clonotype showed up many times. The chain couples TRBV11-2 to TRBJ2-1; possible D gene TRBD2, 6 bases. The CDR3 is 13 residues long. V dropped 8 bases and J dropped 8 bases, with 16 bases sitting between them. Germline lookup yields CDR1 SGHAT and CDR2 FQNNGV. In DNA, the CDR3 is TGTGCCAGCCGGGGTAGCGGAAGCTATGAGCAGTTCTTC. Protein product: CASRGSGSYEQFF.

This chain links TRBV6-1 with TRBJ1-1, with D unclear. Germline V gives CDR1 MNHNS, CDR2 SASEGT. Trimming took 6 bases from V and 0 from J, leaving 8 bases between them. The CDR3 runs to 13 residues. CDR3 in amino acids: CASSSFMNTEAFF. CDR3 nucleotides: TGTGCCAGCAGCTCTTTCATGAACACTGAAGCTTTCTTT.